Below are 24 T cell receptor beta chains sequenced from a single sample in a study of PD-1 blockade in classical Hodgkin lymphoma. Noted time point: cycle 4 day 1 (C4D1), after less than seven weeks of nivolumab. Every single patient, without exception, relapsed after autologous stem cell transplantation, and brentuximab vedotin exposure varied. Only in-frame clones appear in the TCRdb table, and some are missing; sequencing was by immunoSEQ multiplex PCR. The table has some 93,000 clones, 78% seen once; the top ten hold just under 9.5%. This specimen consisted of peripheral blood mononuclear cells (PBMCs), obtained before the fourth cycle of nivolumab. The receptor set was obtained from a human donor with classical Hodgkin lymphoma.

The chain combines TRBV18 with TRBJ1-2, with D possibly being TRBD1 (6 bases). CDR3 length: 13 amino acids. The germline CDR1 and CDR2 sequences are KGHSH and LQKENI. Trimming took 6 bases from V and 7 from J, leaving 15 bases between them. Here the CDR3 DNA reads TGTGCCAGCTCCCAGGGGCCCCTGGGTGGCTACACCTTC. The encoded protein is CASSQGPLGGYTF.

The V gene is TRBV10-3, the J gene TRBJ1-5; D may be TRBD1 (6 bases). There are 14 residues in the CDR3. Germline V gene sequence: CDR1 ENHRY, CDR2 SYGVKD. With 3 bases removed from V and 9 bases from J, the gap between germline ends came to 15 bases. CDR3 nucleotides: TGTGCCATCAGTGAAGCAGAGGGAGGGGGGCCCCAGCATTTT. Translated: CAISEAEGGGPQHF.

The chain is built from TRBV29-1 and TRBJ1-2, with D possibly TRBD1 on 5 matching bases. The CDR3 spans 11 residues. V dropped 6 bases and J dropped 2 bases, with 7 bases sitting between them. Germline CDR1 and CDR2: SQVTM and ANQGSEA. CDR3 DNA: TGCAGCGTGCGACAGAACTATGGCTACACCTTC. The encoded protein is CSVRQNYGYTF.

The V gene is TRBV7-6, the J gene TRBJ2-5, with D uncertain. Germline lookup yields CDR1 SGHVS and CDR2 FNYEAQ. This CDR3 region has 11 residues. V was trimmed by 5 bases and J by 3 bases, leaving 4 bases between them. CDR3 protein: CASSPKETQYF. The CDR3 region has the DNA TGTGCCAGCAGCCCCAAAGAGACCCAGTACTTC.

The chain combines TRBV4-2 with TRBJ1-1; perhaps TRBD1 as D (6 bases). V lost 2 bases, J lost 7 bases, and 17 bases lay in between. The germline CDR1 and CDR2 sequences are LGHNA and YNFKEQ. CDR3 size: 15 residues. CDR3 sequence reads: CASSQQLQGVGEAFF. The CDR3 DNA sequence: TGTGCCAGCAGCCAACAGTTACAGGGAGTGGGTGAAGCTTTCTTT.

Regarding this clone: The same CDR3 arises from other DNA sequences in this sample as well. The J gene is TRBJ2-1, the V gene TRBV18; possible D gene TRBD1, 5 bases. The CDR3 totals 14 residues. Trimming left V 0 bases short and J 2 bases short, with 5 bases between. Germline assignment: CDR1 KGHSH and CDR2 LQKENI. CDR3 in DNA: TGTGCCAGCTCACCACCGGGGCCCTACAATGAGCAGTTCTTC. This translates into CASSPPGPYNEQFF.

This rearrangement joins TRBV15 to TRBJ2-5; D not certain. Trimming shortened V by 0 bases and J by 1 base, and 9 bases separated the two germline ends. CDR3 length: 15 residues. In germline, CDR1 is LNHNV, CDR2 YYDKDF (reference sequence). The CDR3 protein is CATSRDGRLQETQYF. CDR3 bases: TGTGCCACCAGCAGAGATGGCAGGCTCCAAGAGACCCAGTACTTC.

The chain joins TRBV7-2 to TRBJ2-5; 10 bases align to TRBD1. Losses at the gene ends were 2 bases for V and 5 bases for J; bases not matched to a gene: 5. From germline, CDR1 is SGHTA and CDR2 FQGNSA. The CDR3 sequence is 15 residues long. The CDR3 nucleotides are TGTGCCAGCAGCTTAAACCCGGGACAGGGGGAGACCCAGTACTTC. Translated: CASSLNPGQGETQYF.

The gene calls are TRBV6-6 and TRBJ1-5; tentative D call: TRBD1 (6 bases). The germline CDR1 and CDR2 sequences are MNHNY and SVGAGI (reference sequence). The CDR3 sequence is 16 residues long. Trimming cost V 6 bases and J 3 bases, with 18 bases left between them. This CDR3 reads CASRLGEWGANQPQHF. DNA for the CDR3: TGTGCCAGCAGACTGGGGGAATGGGGGGCCAATCAGCCCCAGCATTTT.

CDR3 nucleotide sequence: TGTGCCAGTGTCCGGAACGGGGGGGCCGGGGCAGATACGCAGTATTTT. As protein: CASVRNGGAGADTQYF. This chain uses TRBV2 with TRBJ2-3, with 8 nucleotides matching TRBD2. The CDR3 runs to 16 residues. CDR1 SNHLY and CDR2 FYNNEI come from the germline V gene. V was pared by 9 bases and J by 4 bases, with 15 bases of the junction left unmatched.

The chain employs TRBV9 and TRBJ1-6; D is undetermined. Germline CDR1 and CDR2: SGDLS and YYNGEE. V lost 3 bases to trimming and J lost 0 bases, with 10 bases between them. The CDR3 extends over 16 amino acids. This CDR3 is CASSDPFSSYNSPLHF. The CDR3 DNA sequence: TGTGCCAGCAGCGACCCGTTTAGCTCCTATAATTCACCCCTCCACTTT.

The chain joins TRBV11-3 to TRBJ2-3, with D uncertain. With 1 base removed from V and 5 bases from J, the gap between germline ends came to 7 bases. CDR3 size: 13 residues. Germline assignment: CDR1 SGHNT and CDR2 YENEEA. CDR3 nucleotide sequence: TGTGCCAGCAGCTTAGGGATCGGAGATACGCAGTATTTT. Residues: CASSLGIGDTQYF.

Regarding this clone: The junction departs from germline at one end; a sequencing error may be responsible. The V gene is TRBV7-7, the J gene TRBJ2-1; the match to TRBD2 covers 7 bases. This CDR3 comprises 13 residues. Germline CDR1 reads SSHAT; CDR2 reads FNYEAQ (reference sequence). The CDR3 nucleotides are TGTGCTAGCAGCTTATGGGAGGGCAATGAGCAGTTCTTC. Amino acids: CASSLWEGNEQFF.

CDR3 nucleotide sequence: TGTGCCAGCAGCCAAGTCCCCGGGACAGGGATACGATCTGGTGAGCAGTTCTTC. Protein: CASSQVPGTGIRSGEQFF. V usage is TRBV14 and J usage is TRBJ2-1, with TRBD1 matching 9 bases. The CDR3 loop spans 18 amino acids. V trimming: 1 base; J trimming: 9 bases; junction bases outside the gene matches: 16. Germline CDR1 and CDR2: SGHDN and FVKESK. The full variable domain, rest sourced from reference TRBV14 and TRBJ2-1, is EAGVTQFPSHSVIEKGQTVTLRCDPISGHDNLYWYRRVMGKEIKFLLHFVKESKQDESGMPNNRFLAERTGGTYSTLKVQPAELEDSGVYFCASSQVPGTGIRSGEQFFGPGTRLTVL.

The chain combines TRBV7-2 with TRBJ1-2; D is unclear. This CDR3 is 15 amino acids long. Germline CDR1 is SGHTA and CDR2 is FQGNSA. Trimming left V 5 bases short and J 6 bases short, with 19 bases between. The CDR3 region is CASSPNMTPLDGYTF. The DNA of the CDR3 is TGTGCCAGCAGCCCCAACATGACACCCTTGGATGGCTACACCTTC.

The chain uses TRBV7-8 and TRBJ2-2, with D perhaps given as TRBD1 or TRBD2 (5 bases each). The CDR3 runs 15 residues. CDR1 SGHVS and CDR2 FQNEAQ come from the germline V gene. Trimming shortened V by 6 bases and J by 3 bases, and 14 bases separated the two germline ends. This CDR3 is CASRLQGPYTGELFF. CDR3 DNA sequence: TGTGCCAGCAGACTGCAGGGACCCTACACCGGGGAGCTGTTTTTT.

The CDR3 here is CASSQGFNNEQYF. The CDR3 bases are TGTGCCAGCAGCCAGGGTTTCAATAACGAGCAGTACTTC. The chain couples TRBV14 to TRBJ2-7, with D hard to call. Per the germline V gene, CDR1 is SGHDN and CDR2 is FVKESK. The V and J ends lost 3 bases and 5 bases respectively, with 11 bases between them. This CDR3 spans 13 amino acids.

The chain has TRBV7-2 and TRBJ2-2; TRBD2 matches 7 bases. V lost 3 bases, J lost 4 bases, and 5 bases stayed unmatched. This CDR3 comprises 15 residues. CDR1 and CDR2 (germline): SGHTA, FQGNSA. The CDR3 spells CASSFWGGSTGELFF. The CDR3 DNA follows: TGTGCCAGCAGCTTCTGGGGCGGGAGCACCGGGGAGCTGTTTTTT.

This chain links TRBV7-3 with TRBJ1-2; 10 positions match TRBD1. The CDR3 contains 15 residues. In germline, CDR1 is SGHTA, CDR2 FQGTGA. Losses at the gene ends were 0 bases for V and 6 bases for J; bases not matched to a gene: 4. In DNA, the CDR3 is TGTGCCAGCAGCTTAACCGGCGGGACAGGGGATGGCTACACCTTC. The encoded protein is CASSLTGGTGDGYTF.

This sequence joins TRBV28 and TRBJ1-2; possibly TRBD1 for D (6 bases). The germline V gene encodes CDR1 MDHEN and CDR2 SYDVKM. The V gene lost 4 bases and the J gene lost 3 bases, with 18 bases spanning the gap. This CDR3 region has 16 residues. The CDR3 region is CASSYPPPRQDYGYTF. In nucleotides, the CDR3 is TGTGCCAGCAGTTATCCCCCACCGAGACAGGACTATGGCTACACCTTC.

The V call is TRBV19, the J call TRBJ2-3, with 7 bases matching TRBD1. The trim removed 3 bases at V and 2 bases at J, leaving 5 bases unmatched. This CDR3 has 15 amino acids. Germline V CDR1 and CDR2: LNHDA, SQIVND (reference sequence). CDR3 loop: CASSMGTDNTDTQYF. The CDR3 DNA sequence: TGTGCCAGTAGTATGGGGACAGACAACACAGATACGCAGTATTTT.

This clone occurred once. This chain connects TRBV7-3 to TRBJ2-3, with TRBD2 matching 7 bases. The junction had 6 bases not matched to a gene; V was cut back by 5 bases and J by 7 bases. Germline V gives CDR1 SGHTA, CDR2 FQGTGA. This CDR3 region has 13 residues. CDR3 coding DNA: TGTGCCAGCAGCGAAGGGCGGGGGTATACGCAGTATTTT. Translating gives CASSEGRGYTQYF.

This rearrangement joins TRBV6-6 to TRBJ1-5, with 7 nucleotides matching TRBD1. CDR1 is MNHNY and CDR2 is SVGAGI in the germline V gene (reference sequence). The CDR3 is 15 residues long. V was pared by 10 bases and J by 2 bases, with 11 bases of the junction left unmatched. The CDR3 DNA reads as TGTGCCACACAAACAGGGGAGGCTCGCAATCAGCCCCAGCATTTT. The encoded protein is CATQTGEARNQPQHF.

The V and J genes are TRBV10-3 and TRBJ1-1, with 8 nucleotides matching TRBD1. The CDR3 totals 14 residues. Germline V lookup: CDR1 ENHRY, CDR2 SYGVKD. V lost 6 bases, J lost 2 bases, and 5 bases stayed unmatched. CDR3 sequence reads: CAIRSGTGNTEAFF. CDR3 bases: TGTGCCATCAGATCCGGGACAGGAAACACTGAAGCTTTCTTT.